This T cell receptor (beta chain) originates from a study of blood T cell repertoires in COVID-19. The overall study: In each case, the material was cDNA or gDNA derived from T cells, B-cell-depleted T cells, or PBMCs.

In the original processing: By means of reference gene primer amplification, nucleated cell counts were estimated. Repertoires were generated with immunoSEQ multiplex PCR, while TCRdb's copy carries only in-frame clones and drops some. D and trimming come from the DNA, and the V and J calls and clone size come from that table. The table lists some 100,000 clones, around 88% of them singletons. The clonotype originates from a woman aged 70-85 years with acute or convalescent COVID-19. Sequences were obtained from peripheral blood.

The chain's CDR3 is CASSPDRENFYEQYF. The CDR3 bases are TGTGCCAGCTCCCCGGACAGGGAGAACTTCTACGAGCAGTACTTC. The rearrangement uses TRBV18 and TRBJ2-7; 8 positions match TRBD1. The CDR3 has 15 residues. Germline V lookup: CDR1 KGHSH, CDR2 LQKENI. Trimming at V came to 6 bases and at J to 3 bases, leaving 10 bases not matched to a gene.